Listed below are T cell receptor beta chains from one sample, sequenced in a study of cytomegalovirus exposure and HLA in healthy donors. Method: immunoSEQ multiplex PCR; TCRdb's copy keeps in-frame clones and lacks some. The sample yields under 250,000 clones, about 80% seen once. The sample comprised PBMCs. All receptors derive from a woman aged 55-70 years in good health and CMV-seropositive. The CDR3 runs from the conserved cysteine through the conserved F or W. D genes are given only for firm matches. A clone size is listed for some rows: how often the clone was seen (once, few, many), or a class if it is expanded.

V gene	D gene	J gene	clone size	CDR3 protein	CDR3 DNA
TRBV27	-	TRBJ1-1	-	CASSSNTRAGLTEAFF	TGTGCCAGCAGTTCTAATACCCGGGCGGGCCTTACTGAAGCTTTCTTT
TRBV4-1	-	TRBJ2-1	-	CASSQDRVEQFF	TGCGCCAGCAGCCAAGACCGAGTTGAGCAGTTCTTC
TRBV5-1	TRBD1	TRBJ2-7	once	CASSRTGAYEQYF	TGCGCCAGCTCGAGGACAGGCGCCTACGAGCAGTACTTC
TRBV28	-	TRBJ2-7	once	CASRLTSYEQYF	TGTGCCAGCAGGCTGACTAGCTACGAGCAGTACTTC
TRBV6-1	TRBD1	TRBJ2-7	-	CASSSTGAGYYEQYF	TGTGCCAGCAGTTCCACAGGGGCCGGGTACTACGAGCAGTACTTC
TRBV11-2	-	TRBJ1-5	few	CASSRGHGDNQPQHF	TGTGCCAGCAGCCGCGGACATGGTGATAATCAGCCCCAGCATTTT
TRBV6-1	-	TRBJ1-2	-	CASKTETYGYTF	TGTGCCAGCAAAACAGAGACCTATGGCTACACCTTC
TRBV27	-	TRBJ2-7	few	CASSLSWQGSDEQYF	TGTGCCAGCAGTTTATCGTGGCAGGGGTCCGACGAGCAGTACTTC
TRBV30	-	TRBJ1-5	-	CAWSSGFQPQHF	TGTGCCTGGAGTTCCGGGTTTCAGCCCCAGCATTTT
TRBV6-1	TRBD2	TRBJ2-5	-	CASSEFSGTSGSKETQYF	TGTGCCAGCAGTGAATTTTCCGGGACTAGCGGGAGTAAGGAGACCCAGTACTTC
TRBV5-1	TRBD2	TRBJ2-1	-	CASSFLAEPYNEQFF	TGCGCCAGCAGCTTCCTAGCGGAGCCCTACAATGAGCAGTTCTTC
TRBV28	-	TRBJ2-7	-	CASSLSGGPRDEQYF	TGTGCCAGCAGTTTATCTGGCGGGCCAAGAGACGAGCAGTACTTC
TRBV7-6	TRBD1	TRBJ1-2	-	CASSLGQGEDGYTF	TGTGCCAGCAGCTTAGGACAGGGCGAGGATGGCTACACCTTC
TRBV6-5	TRBD1	TRBJ2-7	-	CASRATGDPREQYF	TGTGCCAGCAGGGCGACAGGGGACCCTAGGGAGCAGTACTTC
TRBV15	-	TRBJ2-5	-	CATSRDVKLQETQYF	TGTGCCACCAGCAGAGATGTAAAACTCCAAGAGACCCAGTACTTC
TRBV30	-	TRBJ1-5	-	CAWDSRPNQPQHF	TGTGCCTGGGACAGTAGACCCAATCAGCCCCAGCATTTT
TRBV30	-	TRBJ1-5	-	CAWSTRGNQPQHF	TGTGCCTGGTCGACAAGAGGCAATCAGCCCCAGCATTTT
TRBV15	-	TRBJ1-5	few	CATSRDPDNPRPQHF	TGTGCCACCAGCAGAGACCCGGACAACCCCCGGCCCCAGCATTTT
TRBV5-1	-	TRBJ2-7	-	CASSLDRHPYEQYF	TGCGCCAGCAGCTTGGACAGGCACCCCTACGAGCAGTACTTC
TRBV28	-	TRBJ2-7	few	CASRGGDIPSYEQYF	TGTGCCAGCAGGGGTGGGGACATCCCCTCCTACGAGCAGTACTTC
TRBV27	-	TRBJ2-1	-	CASSSYRVLTDEQFF	TGTGCCAGCAGTTCATACCGGGTCCTGACAGATGAGCAGTTCTTC
TRBV4-2	TRBD2	TRBJ2-7	-	CASSQVGGTSGFSYEQYF	TGTGCCAGCAGCCAGGTGGGTGGGACTAGCGGCTTTTCCTACGAGCAGTACTTC
TRBV5-5	TRBD1	TRBJ1-1	-	CASSSTTGRTEAFF	TGTGCCAGCAGCTCGACGACAGGGCGAACTGAAGCTTTCTTT
TRBV6-1	-	TRBJ1-3	-	CASIDSTGNTIYF	TGTGCCAGCATTGACAGTACTGGAAACACCATATATTTT
TRBV1	-	TRBJ1-1	-	CTSSRKRGRGDTEAFF	TGCACCAGCAGCCGAAAAAGGGGGCGAGGGGACACTGAAGCTTTCTTT
TRBV9	-	TRBJ2-1	-	CASSEGGGYYNEQFF	TGTGCCAGCAGCGAAGGGGGGGGATATTACAATGAGCAGTTCTTC
TRBV6-6	TRBD2	TRBJ2-7	-	CASSWGLAGSYEQYF	TGTGCCAGCAGTTGGGGACTAGCGGGCTCCTACGAGCAGTACTTC
TRBV7-9	TRBD2	TRBJ2-5	few	CASSSYSGRTETQYF	TGTGCCAGCAGCTCATATAGCGGGAGGACAGAGACCCAGTACTTC
TRBV7-9	-	TRBJ1-4	-	CSSSFMQVGEKLFF	TGTTCCAGCAGCTTTATGCAGGTCGGTGAAAAACTGTTTTTT
TRBV29-1	-	TRBJ2-5	-	CGGGNSETQYF	TGCGGAGGGGGCAATTCAGAGACCCAGTACTTC
TRBV9	-	TRBJ1-1	-	CASSARGRLGVTPEAFF	TGTGCCAGCAGCGCCAGGGGCCGCCTGGGGGTTACTCCTGAAGCTTTCTTT
TRBV28	-	TRBJ1-5	once	CASGQGRQPQHF	TGTGCCAGCGGGCAGGGGAGACAGCCCCAGCATTTT
TRBV27	-	TRBJ1-1	-	CASSLAGVNTEAFF	TGTGCCAGCAGTTTAGCAGGGGTAAACACTGAAGCTTTCTTT
TRBV5-1	-	TRBJ2-1	-	CASSLVGLADNEQFF	TGCGCCAGCAGCCTCGTCGGGTTAGCGGACAATGAGCAGTTCTTC
TRBV2	TRBD2	TRBJ2-3	-	CASSADPPGLAGADTQYF	TGTGCCAGCAGCGCAGATCCCCCGGGACTAGCGGGAGCAGATACGCAGTATTTT
TRBV12-5	TRBD2	TRBJ2-3	-	CASGLLAGARDTQYF	TGTGCTAGTGGCCTCCTAGCGGGAGCACGGGATACGCAGTATTTT
TRBV10-1	-	TRBJ2-5	-	CASSDSRAQETQYF	TGCGCCAGCAGTGATTCGCGGGCGCAAGAGACCCAGTACTTC
TRBV4-1	TRBD2	TRBJ2-7	-	CASSQEASGSVYEQYF	TGCGCCAGCAGCCAAGAGGCTAGCGGGAGTGTATACGAGCAGTACTTC
TRBV11-2	-	TRBJ2-2	few	CASSPDMNGELFF	TGTGCCAGCAGCCCCGACATGAACGGGGAGCTGTTTTTT
TRBV19	TRBD2	TRBJ2-4	-	CASSPQLFSGTSGRRSKNIQYF	TGTGCCAGTAGTCCTCAACTATTCTCCGGGACTAGCGGGAGGAGGTCCAAAAACATTCAGTACTTC
TRBV7-9	TRBD2	TRBJ2-1	-	CASSPGTSGMHEQFF	TGTGCCAGCAGCCCAGGGACTAGCGGGATGCATGAGCAGTTCTTC
TRBV6-1	-	TRBJ2-3	-	CASSQGVSDTQYF	TGTGCCAGCAGCCAGGGTGTTTCCGATACGCAGTATTTT
TRBV6-5	TRBD1	TRBJ1-4	-	CASSDGDREKLFF	TGTGCCAGCAGTGATGGGGACAGGGAAAAACTGTTTTTT
TRBV19	TRBD2	TRBJ2-7	-	CASSKVPREGSSYEQYF	TGTGCCAGTAGTAAAGTTCCCCGGGAGGGGAGCTCCTACGAGCAGTACTTC
TRBV4-1	-	TRBJ1-4	-	CASRAGFDEKLFF	TGCGCCTCCCGGGCGGGATTTGATGAAAAACTGTTTTTT
TRBV29-1	-	TRBJ2-7	-	CSVLIKGYEQYF	TGCAGCGTTCTAATTAAGGGGTACGAGCAGTACTTC
TRBV5-1	-	TRBJ1-2	-	CASSRTANYGYTF	TGCGCCAGCAGCCGAACAGCTAACTATGGCTACACCTTC
TRBV5-1	TRBD2	TRBJ2-3	-	CASRRVAGVNTDTQYF	TGCGCCAGCCGACGAGTTGCGGGAGTGAACACAGATACGCAGTATTTT
TRBV30	TRBD2	TRBJ2-7	-	CALTTGTSVTAFYEQYF	TGTGCCTTGACAACCGGGACTAGCGTCACGGCGTTCTACGAGCAGTACTTC
TRBV6-5	-	TRBJ1-5	-	CASSYSPGLGQPQHF	TGTGCCAGCAGTTACAGTCCGGGGTTGGGACAGCCCCAGCATTTT
TRBV27	-	TRBJ2-1	-	CASSLEGNYNEQFF	TGTGCCAGCAGTTTAGAGGGAAATTACAATGAGCAGTTCTTC
TRBV28	-	TRBJ2-1	-	CASSFDYSYNEQFF	TGTGCCAGCAGTTTTGACTACTCCTACAATGAGCAGTTCTTC
TRBV19	TRBD2	TRBJ2-1	-	CASSPRTSGRPNEQFF	TGTGCCAGTAGTCCCCGGACTAGCGGGAGACCTAATGAGCAGTTCTTC